The 17 T cell receptor beta chains below were found in one sample sequenced in a study of blood T cell repertoires in COVID-19. Profiling relied on immunoSEQ multiplex PCR, and the TCRdb table lists in-frame clones only, not all of them. This table has approximately 260,000 clones, approximately 79% appearing once. The sequencing input was PBMCs or T cells enriched from blood (not recorded which). The origin of the receptors is a man aged 25-45 years with acute COVID-19.

CDR3 in DNA: TGTGCCAGCAGCCACTTCAGGGGTACGGGGAACACCGGGGAGCTGTTTTTT. It is translated as CASSHFRGTGNTGELFF. This sequence joins TRBV14 and TRBJ2-2, with D tentatively TRBD1 (6 bases). Germline CDR1 is SGHDN and CDR2 is FVKESK. The germline V and J ends were trimmed by 3 bases and 1 base, with 15 bases remaining between them. The CDR3 has 17 residues.

The chain is built from TRBV30 and TRBJ2-1; D may be TRBD2 (6 bases). Trimming took 0 bases from V and 6 from J, leaving 15 bases between them. Germline V gene data show CDR1 as GTSNPN and CDR2 as SVGIG (reference sequence). CDR3 length equals 15 residues. Written as DNA, the CDR3 is TGTGCCTGGAGTGTACCTAAGCGGGCCACCAATGAGCAGTTCTTC. It translates to CAWSVPKRATNEQFF.

The gene calls are TRBV19 and TRBJ2-3; TRBD1 aligns across 7 bases. The V segment lost 6 bases and the J segment 0 bases; nucleotides outside the gene matches: 6. The CDR3 spans 15 residues. Germline CDR1 is LNHDA and CDR2 is SQIVND (reference sequence). CDR3 region: CASSPQGPSTDTQYF. CDR3 in DNA: TGTGCCAGTAGCCCACAGGGGCCTAGCACAGATACGCAGTATTTT.

The genes are TRBV6-5 and TRBJ1-2; a possible D gene is TRBD1 (5 bases). Per the germline V gene, CDR1 is MNHEY and CDR2 is SVGAGI. The germline V and J ends were trimmed by 0 bases and 12 bases, with 17 bases remaining between them. This CDR3 spans 14 amino acids. CDR3 sequence (DNA): TGTGCCAGCAGTTACTCGAGTCAGGGTGGCAGGGACACCTTC. Residues: CASSYSSQGGRDTF.

This chain joins TRBV6-2 or TRBV6-3 and TRBJ2-1; TRBD1 matches at 8 bases. CDR3 size: 12 residues. CDR1 is MNHEY, CDR2 SVGEGT, per germline. The junction had 2 bases not matched to a gene; V was cut back by 6 bases and J by 7 bases. CDR3 sequence: CASSGQGNEQFF. DNA of the CDR3: TGTGCCAGCAGCGGACAGGGTAATGAGCAGTTCTTC.

The chain uses TRBV2 and TRBJ2-2, with D possibly matching TRBD2 (5 bases). This CDR3 contains 12 residues. V shed 4 bases and J shed 7 bases, with 7 bases lying between them. Germline CDR1 and CDR2: SNHLY and FYNNEI. CDR3 DNA sequence: TGTGCCAGCAGTGTTGGGAGCGGGGAGCTGTTTTTT. Protein product: CASSVGSGELFF.

The CDR3 sequence: CASSPRTGTGYTF. The DNA for the CDR3 is TGTGCCAGCAGCCCTAGGACAGGCACGGGCTACACCTTC. The chain combines TRBV27 with TRBJ1-2; 7 bases fit TRBD1. V dropped 6 bases and J dropped 8; count of bases not matched to a gene: 9. The CDR3 is made up of 13 amino acids. In germline, CDR1 is MNHEY, CDR2 SMNVEV (reference sequence).

This CDR3 reads CASRPTGNGGYTF. In nucleotides, the CDR3 is TGTGCCAGCAGACCTACAGGGAATGGTGGCTACACCTTC. The chain joins TRBV28 to TRBJ1-2; D is perhaps TRBD1 (6 bases). The length of the CDR3 is 13 residues. V shed 6 bases and J shed 7 bases, with 15 bases lying between them. In germline, CDR1 is MDHEN, CDR2 SYDVKM.

The rearrangement joins TRBV3-1 (or the pseudogene TRBV3-2) to TRBJ1-3; no clear D gene. Trimming left V 2 bases short and J 0 bases short, with 8 bases between. Germline CDR1 reads LGHDT; CDR2 reads YNNKEL (reference sequence). The CDR3 has 15 residues. The CDR3 protein is CASSQPVSSGNTIYF. CDR3 bases: TGTGCCAGCAGCCAACCAGTAAGCTCTGGAAACACCATATATTTT.

This clone was found a few times. This rearrangement joins TRBV28 to TRBJ1-3; D might be TRBD1 (5 bases). Trimming stripped 1 base from V and 0 bases from J, with 13 bases between. The CDR3 totals 17 residues. Germline V lookup: CDR1 MDHEN, CDR2 SYDVKM. The CDR3 sequence: CASSLLQVGSSGNTIYF. CDR3 nucleotide sequence: TGTGCCAGCAGTTTATTACAGGTTGGCTCCTCTGGAAACACCATATATTTT.

CDR3 protein: CASRGTGDGYTF. The DNA of the CDR3 is TGTGCCAGCAGGGGGACAGGGGATGGCTACACCTTC. The J gene is TRBJ1-2, the V gene TRBV5-6, with 10 bases aligning to TRBD1. Germline loops: CDR1 SGHDT, CDR2 YYEEEE. The CDR3 sequence is 12 residues long. J lost 6 bases, V lost 5 bases, and 1 base had no gene match.

The chain recombines TRBV3-1 (or the pseudogene TRBV3-2) with TRBJ2-5; 10 nucleotides line up with TRBD2. The CDR3 has 12 amino acids. Per the germline V gene, CDR1 is LGHDT and CDR2 is YNNKEL (reference sequence). J gave up 12 bases and V 0 bases, and 1 base lay outside the gene matches. The CDR3 is CASSQEGLAEYF. The CDR3 DNA reads as TGTGCCAGCAGCCAAGAAGGACTAGCGGAGTACTTC.

This chain joins TRBV6-5 and TRBJ1-2; tentatively, D is TRBD1 (6 bases). Germline loops: CDR1 MNHEY, CDR2 SVGAGI. This CDR3 is 12 amino acids long. Trimming removed 10 bases at V and 5 bases at J, with 14 bases between. The CDR3 loop is CATMDSSYGYTF. CDR3 DNA sequence: TGTGCCACCATGGACAGTTCGTATGGCTACACCTTC.

This clone was seen only a few times. This chain uses TRBV3-1 (or the pseudogene TRBV3-2) with TRBJ1-1, with a tentative D call TRBD1 (6 bases). Per the germline V gene, CDR1 is LGHDT and CDR2 is YNNKEL (reference sequence). The CDR3 length is 14 residues. V lost 4 bases to trimming and J lost 8 bases, with 17 bases between them. The CDR3 region has the DNA TGTGCCAGCAGCCTAACCACCGGGACACCAGAAGCTTTCTTT. This encodes CASSLTTGTPEAFF.

This clone showed up just a few times. The gene calls are TRBV6-5 and TRBJ1-1; the match to TRBD1 covers 9 bases. V was pared by 5 bases and J by 1 base, with 5 bases of the junction left unmatched. CDR1 and CDR2 (germline): MNHEY, SVGAGI. This CDR3 region has 15 residues. The chain's CDR3 is CASSKDRGRNTEAFF. The CDR3 coding sequence is TGTGCCAGCAGTAAGGACAGGGGACGGAACACTGAAGCTTTCTTT.

This sequence joins TRBV7-9 and TRBJ1-2, with D tentatively TRBD1 (5 bases). Trimming took off 1 base at V and 1 base at J, with 13 bases between the two ends. CDR3 length: 16 amino acids. Germline CDR1 and CDR2: SEHNR and FQNEAQ (reference sequence). CDR3 residues: CASSLGSTGNNYGYTF. Written as DNA, the CDR3 is TGTGCCAGCAGCTTAGGAAGCACAGGCAATAACTATGGCTACACCTTC.

The CDR3 bases are TGTGCCACCAGTACACAGCTGAACTATGGCTACACCTTC. It yields the protein CATSTQLNYGYTF. The rearrangement uses TRBV24-1 and TRBJ1-2; D call uncertain. V shed 6 bases and J shed 2 bases, with 9 bases lying between them. CDR1 is KGHDR, CDR2 SFDVKD, per germline. The CDR3 covers 13 residues.